The entry below gives a single T cell receptor (beta chain) sequence along with its context. Its specificity is unknown. The source of the sample is a study of T cells in Graves' hyperthyroidism and ophthalmopathy. The study, taken as a whole, reports: Most expanded thyroid clonotypes above 0.001 also appeared in blood.

V lost 8 bases and J lost 6; bases outside the gene matches: 8. This CDR3 spans 14 amino acids. Newly diagnosed patients aged 18 to 65 had hyperthyroidism of under 2 months' duration. This blood was taken when hyperthyroidism was first diagnosed, before any ophthalmopathy symptoms existed. From approximately 9.1 ml of fresh peripheral blood, PBMCs were isolated. Amplification targeted TCR beta CDR3 regions from RNA transcripts. The primer set for the first-round RT-PCR of the TCR CDR3 was HTBI. Each CDR3 protein gets one entry after TCRdb re-called the multiplex PCR reads with MiXCR. The sample yields more than 550,000 distinct CDR3 sequences, around 20% seen once.

The sequencing input was blood. The TCR sequence derives from a woman in her 50s with Graves' hyperthyroidism that later progressed to Graves' ophthalmopathy. The chain employs TRBV12-3 or TRBV12-4 and TRBJ2-2; 8 bases agree with TRBD2. The CDR3, as DNA: TGTGCCAGCCAACGGGGGGGCCTTGCCGGGGAGCTGTTTTTT. It translates to CASQRGGLAGELFF.